These T cell receptor beta chains were read from a single sample in a study of T cells in Graves' hyperthyroidism and ophthalmopathy. In TCRdb, the multiplex PCR reads were re-called with MiXCR into one record per CDR3 protein. Of about 300,000 distinct CDR3 sequences listed, roughly 20% are singletons. Sequencing used blood. The receptors derive from a man between 50 and 59 years old with Graves' ophthalmopathy. CDR3s include the opening cysteine and the closing phenylalanine or tryptophan. Fields, in order: V gene, J gene, clone size, D gene, CDR3 protein, CDR3 DNA. A D gene is named only where the DNA matches it firmly. Only some rows state a clone size, as once, few, many or a class for expanded clones.

V: TRBV27
J: TRBJ1-1
size: .
D: .
CDR3: CASSPGRFMNTEAFF
DNA: TGTGCCAGCAGTCCCGGCAGATTCATGAACACTGAAGCTTTCTTT

V: TRBV5-5
J: TRBJ2-3
size: few
D: .
CDR3: CASSLSSTTDTQYF
DNA: TGTGCCAGCAGCTTGAGTAGTACCACAGATACGCAGTATTTT

V: TRBV2
J: TRBJ2-7
size: many
D: TRBD1
CDR3: CASKPTTGEGYEQYF
DNA: TGTGCCAGCAAGCCCACGACAGGGGAAGGGTACGAGCAGTACTTC

V: TRBV3-1
J: TRBJ2-1
size: few
D: TRBD2
CDR3: CASSAPGTRSYNEQFF
DNA: TGTGCCAGCAGCGCTCCCGGGACTAGGTCCTACAATGAGCAGTTCTTC

V: TRBV6-1
J: TRBJ2-7
size: few
D: TRBD2
CDR3: CASSKTSGRAYEQYF
DNA: TGTGCCAGCAGTAAAACTAGCGGGAGGGCCTACGAGCAGTACTTC

V: TRBV28
J: TRBJ2-7
size: many
D: .
CDR3: CASSQQQAPRHEQYF
DNA: TGTGCCAGCAGTCAACAACAGGCGCCCAGGCACGAGCAGTACTTC

V: TRBV5-1
J: TRBJ1-4
size: few
D: .
CDR3: CASSESPRSEKLFF
DNA: TGCGCCAGCAGCGAGTCGCCCCGGAGTGAAAAACTGTTTTTT

V: TRBV7-2
J: TRBJ2-5
size: .
D: .
CDR3: CASSLGEVSYQETQYF
DNA: TGTGCCAGCAGCTTAGGGGAAGTATCGTACCAAGAGACCCAGTACTTC

V: TRBV5-5
J: TRBJ1-5
size: few
D: TRBD1
CDR3: CASSLGGAGGQPQHF
DNA: TGTGCCAGCAGCTTGGGTGGAGCAGGGGGTCAGCCCCAGCATTTT

V: TRBV27
J: TRBJ1-1
size: few
D: .
CDR3: CASGLGVDTEAFF
DNA: TGTGCCTCAGGGCTAGGGGTGGACACTGAAGCTTTCTTT

V: TRBV6-2/TRBV6-3
J: TRBJ2-1
size: few
D: TRBD2
CDR3: CASSSVILAGSYNEQFF
DNA: TGTGCCAGCAGTTCTGTTATACTAGCGGGTTCCTACAATGAGCAGTTCTTC

V: TRBV6-2/TRBV6-3
J: TRBJ2-2
size: many
D: TRBD2
CDR3: CASSPGLARTGELFF
DNA: TGTGCCAGCAGTCCGGGACTAGCGCGGACCGGGGAGCTGTTTTTT

V: TRBV7-9
J: TRBJ1-1
size: .
D: .
CDR3: CASSPSGPTATEAFF
DNA: TGTGCCAGCAGTCCATCCGGGCCCACGGCCACTGAAGCTTTCTTT

V: TRBV6-1
J: TRBJ2-1
size: few
D: TRBD1
CDR3: CASSTGQGEVNEQFF
DNA: TGTGCCAGCAGTACCGGACAGGGGGAAGTCAATGAGCAGTTCTTC

V: TRBV9
J: TRBJ2-1
size: .
D: TRBD2
CDR3: CASSAPGLAGIDEQFF
DNA: TGTGCCAGCAGCGCCCCGGGACTAGCGGGAATCGATGAGCAGTTCTTC

V: TRBV5-6
J: TRBJ1-6
size: few
D: TRBD1
CDR3: CASSLLGQGGNSPLHF
DNA: TGTGCCAGCAGCTTGCTCGGACAGGGGGGGAATTCACCCCTCCACTTT

V: TRBV7-2
J: TRBJ2-7
size: once
D: TRBD2
CDR3: CASSPGGGPRREQYF
DNA: TGTGCCAGCAGCCCCGGGGGGGGGCCCAGACGCGAGCAGTACTTC

V: TRBV20-1
J: TRBJ1-2
size: few
D: TRBD1
CDR3: CSATSQTGEGYGYTF
DNA: TGCAGTGCTACGTCTCAGACAGGGGAGGGCTATGGCTACACCTTC

V: TRBV9
J: TRBJ2-4
size: .
D: .
CDR3: CASSVGPREKNIQYF
DNA: TGTGCCAGCAGCGTAGGGCCGCGGGAAAAAAACATTCAGTACTTC

V: TRBV9
J: TRBJ2-1
size: many
D: .
CDR3: CASSPSGAASYNEQFF
DNA: TGTGCCAGCAGCCCCTCGGGGGCGGCTAGCTACAATGAGCAGTTCTTC

V: TRBV5-1
J: TRBJ2-6
size: .
D: .
CDR3: CASTGRTSGANVLTF
DNA: TGCGCCAGCACGGGGAGGACCTCTGGGGCCAACGTCCTGACCTTC

V: TRBV11-1
J: TRBJ2-1
size: many
D: TRBD2
CDR3: CASSRRGGGGNEQFF
DNA: TGTGCCAGCAGCCGTCGGGGCGGGGGGGGGAATGAGCAGTTCTTC

V: TRBV7-3
J: TRBJ2-2
size: .
D: TRBD2
CDR3: CASSLKSLSGLGSGELFF
DNA: TGTGCCAGCAGCTTAAAATCCTTGTCTGGACTAGGGAGCGGGGAGCTGTTTTTT

V: TRBV18
J: TRBJ1-1
size: many
D: .
CDR3: CASSPSGQNTEAFF
DNA: TGTGCCAGCTCACCATCGGGCCAGAACACTGAAGCTTTCTTT

V: TRBV6-2/TRBV6-3
J: TRBJ2-5
size: many
D: TRBD2
CDR3: CASTLAGGRETQYF
DNA: TGTGCCAGCACCCTAGCGGGAGGGCGGGAGACCCAGTACTTC